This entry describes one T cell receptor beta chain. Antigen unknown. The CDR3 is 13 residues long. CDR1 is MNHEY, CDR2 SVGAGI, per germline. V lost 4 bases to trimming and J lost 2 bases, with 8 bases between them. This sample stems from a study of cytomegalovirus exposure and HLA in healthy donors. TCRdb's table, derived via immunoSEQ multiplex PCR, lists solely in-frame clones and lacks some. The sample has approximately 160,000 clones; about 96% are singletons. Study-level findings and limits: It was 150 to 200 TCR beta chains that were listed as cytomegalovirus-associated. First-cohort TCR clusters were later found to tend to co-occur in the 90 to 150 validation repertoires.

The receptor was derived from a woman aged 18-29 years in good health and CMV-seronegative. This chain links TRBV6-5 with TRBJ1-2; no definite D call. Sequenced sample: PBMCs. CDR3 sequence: CASSLDTNYGYTF. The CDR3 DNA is TGTGCCAGCAGTTTAGACACCAACTATGGCTACACCTTC.